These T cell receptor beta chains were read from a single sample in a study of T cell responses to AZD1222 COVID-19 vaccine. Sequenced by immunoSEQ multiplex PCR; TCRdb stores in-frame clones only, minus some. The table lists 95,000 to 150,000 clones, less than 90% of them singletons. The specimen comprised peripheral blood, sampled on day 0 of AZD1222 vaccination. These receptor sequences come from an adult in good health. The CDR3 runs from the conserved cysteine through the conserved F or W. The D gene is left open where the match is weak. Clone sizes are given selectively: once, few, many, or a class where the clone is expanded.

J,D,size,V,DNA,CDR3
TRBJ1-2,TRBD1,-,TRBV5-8,TGTGCCAGCAGCGCACCAGGGGGACCAGAGGATGGCTACACCTTC,CASSAPGGPEDGYTF
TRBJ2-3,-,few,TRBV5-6,TGTGCCAGCAGCTTGAATTCCGTGTCGGGCACAGATACGCAGTATTTT,CASSLNSVSGTDTQYF
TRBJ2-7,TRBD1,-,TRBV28,TGTGCCAGCAACAGGGGCACCTACGAGCAGTACTTC,CASNRGTYEQYF
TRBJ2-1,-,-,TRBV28,TGTGCCAGCAGTTTCCCCGTGACTAGTAGCCGTGGTGAGCAGTTCTTC,CASSFPVTSSRGEQFF
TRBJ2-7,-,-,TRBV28,TGTGCCAGCAGTAAATACAGGGAAAAGTACTTC,CASSKYREKYF
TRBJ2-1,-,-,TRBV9,TGTGCCAGCAGCGTAGCCGCCGGGCCTACGGGTGAGCAGTTCTTC,CASSVAAGPTGEQFF
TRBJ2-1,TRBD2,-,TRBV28,TGTGCCAGCAGAAGGGGACTAGCGGTAGGTAATGAGCAGTTCTTC,CASRRGLAVGNEQFF
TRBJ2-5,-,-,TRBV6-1,TGTGCCAGCAGTGAATGGGGAGGAGGGCAAGAGACCCAGTACTTC,CASSEWGGGQETQYF
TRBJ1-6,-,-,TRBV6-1,TGTGCCAGCAGTGATCGGACGGGGGACTCACCCCTCCACTTT,CASSDRTGDSPLHF
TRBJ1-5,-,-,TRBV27,TGTGCCAGCAGTTTAAGGGGGTGGCTTGGGGGCAATCAGCCCCAGCATTTT,CASSLRGWLGGNQPQHF
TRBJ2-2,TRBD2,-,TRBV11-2,TGTGCCAGCAGCTCCGGACTAGCTCCGAACACCGGGGAGCTGTTTTTT,CASSSGLAPNTGELFF
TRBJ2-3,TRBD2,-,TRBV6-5,TGTGCCAGCATCCCGGGGGGGGATACGCAGTATTTT,CASIPGGDTQYF
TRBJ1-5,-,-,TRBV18,TGTGCCAGCTCACAGGGCGGCAATCAGCCCCAGCATTTT,CASSQGGNQPQHF
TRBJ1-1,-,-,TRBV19,TGTGCCAGTAGTATAGTGGCGGCGAACACTGAAGCTTTCTTT,CASSIVAANTEAFF
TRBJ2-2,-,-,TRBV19,TGTGCCAGTAGGGTGGCGGTAGCGAACACCGGGGAGCTGTTTTTT,CASRVAVANTGELFF
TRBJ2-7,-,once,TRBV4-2,TGTGCCAGCAGCCCATCCAACTCCTACGAGCAGTACTTC,CASSPSNSYEQYF
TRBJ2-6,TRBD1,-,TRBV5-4,TGTGCCAGCAGCTCCAAGGGGGCCTCTGGGGCCAACGTCCTGACTTTC,CASSSKGASGANVLTF
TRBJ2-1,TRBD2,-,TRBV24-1,TGTGCCACGCGGGAGTCGGTAGTCGGTGAGCAGTTCTTC,CATRESVVGEQFF
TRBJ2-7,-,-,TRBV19,TGTGCCAGTAGTATAGCTGGAGGGACTCAGATCTTC,CASSIAGGTQIF
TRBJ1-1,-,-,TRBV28,TGTGCCAGCACTCCTTGGGGCGGCGCAACTGAAGCTTTCTTT,CASTPWGGATEAFF
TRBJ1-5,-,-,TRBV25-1,TGTGCCAGCAGTGAATATGGAACCAAAGGGGATCAGCCCCAGCATTTT,CASSEYGTKGDQPQHF
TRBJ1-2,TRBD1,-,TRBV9,TGTGCCAGCAGCCCCCAGGGGGGGCATGGCTACACCTTC,CASSPQGGHGYTF
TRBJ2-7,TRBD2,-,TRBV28,TGTGCCAGCAGTTCCACCATCGGGGCGGGAGGTACCGAGCAGTACTTC,CASSSTIGAGGTEQYF
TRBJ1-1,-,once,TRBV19,TGTGCCAGTAGTATGAGTCTGAGAAACACTGAAGCTTTCTTT,CASSMSLRNTEAFF
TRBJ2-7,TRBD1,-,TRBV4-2,TGTGCCAGCAGCCAAGCCCCGACAGGGGCCTACGAGCAGTACTTC,CASSQAPTGAYEQYF
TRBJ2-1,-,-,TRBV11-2,TGTGCCAGCAGCCCTGGGTGGGTTCCGAATCAGTTCTTC,CASSPGWVPNQFF
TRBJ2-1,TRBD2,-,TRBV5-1,TGCGCCAGCAGCTTGTCGACTAGCGGGCTCGATGAGCAGTTCTTC,CASSLSTSGLDEQFF
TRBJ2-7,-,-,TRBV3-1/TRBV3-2,TGTGCCAGCAGCCAAGAAGGCCTACCATCCGACGAGCAGTACTTC,CASSQEGLPSDEQYF
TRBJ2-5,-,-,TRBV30,TGTGCCTGGAGTGTATCGGGTAGTTCGTACTTC,CAWSVSGSSYF
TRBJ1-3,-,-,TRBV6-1,TGTGCCAGCAGTGTCCGACAGACGGGGGGAGGAAACACCATATATTTT,CASSVRQTGGGNTIYF
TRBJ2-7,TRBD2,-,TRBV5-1,TGCGCCAGCAGCCTAGCGGGAGGGCCGGTCTACGAGCAGTACTTC,CASSLAGGPVYEQYF
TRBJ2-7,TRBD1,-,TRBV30,TGTGCCTGGACAGGGGGTTACGAGCAGTACTTC,CAWTGGYEQYF
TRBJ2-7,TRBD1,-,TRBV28,TGTGCCAGCAGTATCGACAGGGCCTACGAGCAGTACTTC,CASSIDRAYEQYF
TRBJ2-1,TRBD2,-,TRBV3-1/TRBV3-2,TGTGCCAGCAGCCTCTGGACTAGCGGAGGGGGCAATGAGCAGTTCTTC,CASSLWTSGGGNEQFF
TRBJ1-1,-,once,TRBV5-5,TGTGCCAGCAGCATCGGGGTGGTGAACACTGAAGCTTTCTTT,CASSIGVVNTEAFF
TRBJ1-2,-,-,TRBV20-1,TGCAGTGCTAGTCTACGGAACTATGGCTGCACCTTC,CSASLRNYGCTF
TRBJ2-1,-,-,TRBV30,TGTGCCTGGACCGCCGGGACCCGGAGCAATGAGCAGTTCTTC,CAWTAGTRSNEQFF
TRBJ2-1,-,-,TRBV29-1,TGCAGCGTGGACCCGTACAATGAGCAGTTCTTC,CSVDPYNEQFF
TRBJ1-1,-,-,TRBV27,TGTGCCAGCACCGGGGGTCGGGGGAGCACTGAAGCTTTCTTT,CASTGGRGSTEAFF
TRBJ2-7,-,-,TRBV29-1,TGCAGCGTTGTAGGTCGATTCTACGAGCAGTACTTC,CSVVGRFYEQYF
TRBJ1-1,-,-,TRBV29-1,TGCAGCGTGACAGGACCCGGTGAAGCTTTCTTT,CSVTGPGEAFF
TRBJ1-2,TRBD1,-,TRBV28,TGTGCCACCTCGTCGACAGGGGATATCGATTTCTATGGCTACACCTTC,CATSSTGDIDFYGYTF
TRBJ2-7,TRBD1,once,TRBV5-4,TGTGCCAGCAGCCCGGACCGGGACAGGGCCTACGAGCAGTACTTC,CASSPDRDRAYEQYF
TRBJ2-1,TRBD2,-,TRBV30,TGTGCCTGGAGTGTATCTAGCGGCGGGTACAATGAGCAGTTCTTC,CAWSVSSGGYNEQFF
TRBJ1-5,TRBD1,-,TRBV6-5,TGTGCCAGCACCGGGACAGGGGGTAGCAATCAGCCCCAGCATTTT,CASTGTGGSNQPQHF
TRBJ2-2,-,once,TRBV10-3,TGTGCCATCAGTGAGTCGGTTACCGGGGAGCTGTTTTTT,CAISESVTGELFF
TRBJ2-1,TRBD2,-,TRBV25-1,TGTGCCAGATCCCGGACTAGCAACAATGAGCAGTTCTTC,CARSRTSNNEQFF
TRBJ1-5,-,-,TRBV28,TGTGCCAGCAGTTTACCCAGTACTAGCAATCAGCCCCAGCATTTT,CASSLPSTSNQPQHF
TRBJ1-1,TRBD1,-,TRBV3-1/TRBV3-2,TGTGCCAGCAACCCCGGACAGGGGAGAGGAACTGAAGCTTTCTTT,CASNPGQGRGTEAFF
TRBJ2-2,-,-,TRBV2,TGTGCCAGCAGTGCGACGACCGGGGAGCTGTTTTTT,CASSATTGELFF